This entry lists 27 T cell receptor beta chains sequenced from one sample in a study of T cells in Graves' hyperthyroidism and ophthalmopathy. The CDR3 regions of TCR beta were amplified from RNA transcripts. With the HTBI primer set, the TCR CDR3 went through a first round of RT-PCR. One entry per CDR3 protein results from TCRdb running MiXCR on the multiplex PCR reads. The repertoire includes about 250,000 distinct CDR3 sequences, about 20% of them detected once, and around two thirds sits in the top ten. The sample taken for sequencing was blood. These receptors originate from a man aged 30-40 years with Graves' ophthalmopathy.

This chain uses TRBV27 with TRBJ2-1; 11 nucleotides align to TRBD2. CDR3 length: 16 amino acids. Unmatched junction bases numbered 6, after V lost 2 bases and J lost 6 bases. The germline gives CDR1 MNHEY, CDR2 SMNVEV (reference sequence). DNA for the CDR3: TGTGCCAGCAGTTTAACTAGCGGGAGAGCCCCCAATGAGCAGTTCTTC. This encodes CASSLTSGRAPNEQFF.

This clonotype was seen a handful of times. This rearrangement joins TRBV2 to TRBJ2-7, with a possible D match to TRBD1 (5 bases). This CDR3 has 14 amino acids. The germline V gene has CDR1 SNHLY and CDR2 FYNNEI. The V end was cut by 8 bases, the J end by 1 base, with 15 bases between. CDR3 sequence: CASGTRVRSYEQYF. The DNA of the CDR3 is TGTGCCAGCGGAACCAGGGTCCGTTCCTACGAGCAGTACTTC.

Details on this clonotype: A single base separates this from a much larger clone, so it may be a read error. V is TRBV28 and J is TRBJ1-6, with TRBD1 matching 10 bases. Germline V gene lookup returns CDR1 MDHEN and CDR2 SYDVKM. This CDR3 region has 15 residues. The CDR3 spells CASSPRDRGGSSLHF. In DNA form, the CDR3 reads TGTGCCAGCAGTCCTCGGGACAGGGGAGGTTCATCCCTCCACTTT.

This clonotype was seen only once. J is TRBJ2-5 and V is TRBV6-1, with D unclear. The CDR3 is 13 amino acids. V shed 9 bases and J shed 2 bases, with 13 bases lying between them. Germline assignment: CDR1 MNHNS and CDR2 SASEGT. This chain's CDR3 is CASKESDQETQYF. Here the CDR3 DNA reads TGTGCCAGTAAAGAATCCGATCAAGAGACCCAGTACTTC.

In DNA form, the CDR3 reads TGTGCCAGCAGCGTAGAAGCCGGTGGAAACACCATATATTTT. Encoded protein: CASSVEAGGNTIYF. This chain uses TRBV9 with TRBJ1-3; D uncertain. Trimming stripped 0 bases from V and 3 bases from J, with 7 bases between. Germline values: CDR1 SGDLS, CDR2 YYNGEE. This CDR3 contains 14 residues. The whole variable domain, filled in from reference TRBV9 and TRBJ1-3, reads DSGVTQTPKHLITATGQRVTLRCSPRSGDLSVYWYQQSLDQGLQFLIQYYNGEERAKGNILERFSAQQFPDLHSELNLSSLELGDSALYFCASSVEAGGNTIYFGEGSWLTVV.

At least ten counts were recorded for this clonotype. This chain joins TRBV30 and TRBJ2-3; the D is unclear. The CDR3 is 13 amino acids. CDR1 is GTSNPN and CDR2 is SVGIG in the germline V gene (reference sequence). V was trimmed by 3 bases and J by 4 bases, leaving 11 bases between them. CDR3 nucleotide sequence: TGTGCCTGGAGAGAACCACCCGCAGATACGCAGTATTTT. This codes for CAWREPPADTQYF.

The chain recombines TRBV6-5 with TRBJ2-3, with 7 bases that match TRBD2. Germline CDR1 and CDR2: MNHEY and SVGAGI. The CDR3 runs to 14 residues. The V segment lost 4 bases and the J segment 5 bases; nucleotides outside the gene matches: 6. Written as DNA, the CDR3 is TGTGCCAGCAGTTGCGGGGGAGGGCGAGATACGCAGTATTTT. Protein: CASSCGGGRDTQYF.

As concerns this clonotype: A single base separates this from a much larger clone, so it may be a read error. V usage is TRBV20-1 and J usage is TRBJ1-5; D is perhaps TRBD1 (5 bases). V was trimmed by 1 base and J by 4 bases, leaving 8 bases between them. CDR3 size: 13 residues. From germline, CDR1 is DFQATT and CDR2 SNEGSKA (reference sequence). CDR3 amino acids: CSARGDANQPQHF. DNA of the CDR3: TGCAGTGCTAGAGGGGACGCTAATCAGCCCCAGCATTTT.

This clonotype was counted at least ten times. The chain couples TRBV12-3 or TRBV12-4 to TRBJ2-1; 8 bases are a match to TRBD2. Trimming removed 5 bases from V and 9 bases from J; junction bases left unmatched: 18. This CDR3 is built from 17 residues. The CDR3 DNA reads as TGTGCCAGCAGTATCTCATCGGGACTAGGGCGGGTGGGTGAGCAGTTCTTC. This gives the protein CASSISSGLGRVGEQFF.

The chain has TRBV28 and TRBJ2-3, with 7 bases matching TRBD2. The germline gives CDR1 MDHEN, CDR2 SYDVKM. The CDR3 runs 15 residues. The V gene end was trimmed by 4 bases and the J gene end by 4 bases; junction bases not matched to a gene: 8. In DNA form, the CDR3 reads TGTGCCAGCAGTTCGGCCGCTAGCGGAGCAGATACGCAGTATTTT. Residues: CASSSAASGADTQYF. Together with reference TRBV28 and TRBJ2-3, the CDR3 gives the full variable domain: DVKVTQSSRYLVKRTGEKVFLECVQDMDHENMFWYRQDPGLGLRLIYFSYDVKMKEKGDIPEGYSVSREKKERFSLILESASTNQTSMYLCASSSAASGADTQYFGPGTRLTVL.

This clonotype occurred many times. The chain recombines TRBV3-1 with TRBJ2-1; D may be TRBD1 or TRBD2 (6 bases each). CDR1 is LGHDT and CDR2 is YNNKEL in the germline V gene (reference sequence). The V end lost 0 bases, the J end lost 6 bases, and 18 bases lay between the germline ends. The CDR3 loop spans 17 amino acids. The CDR3 coding sequence is TGTGCCAGCAGCCAAGAAGTTAGGACTATGGGGGCCAATGAGCAGTTCTTC. This codes for CASSQEVRTMGANEQFF.

V gene TRBV7-3 combines with J gene TRBJ1-6; 7 nucleotides match TRBD1. Germline lookup yields CDR1 SGHTA and CDR2 FQGTGA. Trimming at V came to 4 bases and at J to 10 bases, leaving 4 bases not matched to a gene. CDR3 size: 13 residues. CDR3 DNA: TGTGCCAGCAGCTCGACAGGGATCTCACCCCTCCACTTT. It is translated as CASSSTGISPLHF.

V and J are TRBV11-2 and TRBJ2-1; 8 bases match TRBD1. CDR1 is SGHAT, CDR2 FQNNGV, per germline. V lost 5 bases and J lost 7; bases outside the gene matches: 7. There are 14 residues in the CDR3. The CDR3 is CASSETGGWNEQFF. DNA for the CDR3: TGTGCCAGCAGCGAAACAGGGGGGTGGAATGAGCAGTTCTTC.

CDR3 nucleotides: TGTGCCAGCAGTGATCTATTGGGACTCTCCAATCAGCCCCAGCATTTT. The encoded protein is CASSDLLGLSNQPQHF. This rearrangement joins TRBV6-1 to TRBJ1-5, with D perhaps TRBD1 (5 bases). V dropped 3 bases and J dropped 3 bases, with 15 bases sitting between them. CDR1 and CDR2 (germline): MNHNS, SASEGT. The CDR3 sequence is 16 residues long.

This chain uses TRBV6-1 with TRBJ2-7; the D gene is possibly TRBD1 (6 bases). The germline V and J ends were trimmed by 6 bases and 2 bases, with 17 bases remaining between them. The CDR3 runs 15 residues. CDR1 is MNHNS and CDR2 is SASEGT in the germline V gene. The CDR3 coding sequence is TGTGCCAGCAGCCGTAATACAGGGAACACCTACGAGCAGTACTTC. Protein sequence: CASSRNTGNTYEQYF.

V is TRBV2 and J is TRBJ2-4; possibly TRBD1 for D (6 bases). V lost 5 bases, J lost 4 bases, and 21 bases lay in between. The CDR3 loop spans 17 amino acids. Germline V gene lookup returns CDR1 SNHLY and CDR2 FYNNEI. CDR3 DNA sequence: TGTGCCAGCAGTCCGAAGGACTCCGGGACACATAAAAACATTCAGTACTTC. This codes for CASSPKDSGTHKNIQYF.

As for this clonotype: A read error may be the cause here, since a much bigger clone is one base away. The chain links TRBV3-1 to TRBJ2-3; 7 positions match TRBD2. The CDR3 extends over 15 amino acids. Germline CDR1 is LGHDT and CDR2 is YNNKEL (reference sequence). The J segment lost 1 base and the V segment lost 1 base, leaving 2 bases of the junction unmatched. CDR3 DNA sequence: TGTGCCAGCAGCCAAGTTACTAGCGGCACAGATACGCAGTATTTT. The encoded protein is CASSQVTSGTDTQYF.

The chain is built from TRBV11-1 and TRBJ2-1; 12 bases fit TRBD2. Germline CDR1 reads SGHAT; CDR2 reads FQDESV (reference sequence). This CDR3 has 17 residues. V was pared by 6 bases and J by 0 bases, with 6 bases of the junction left unmatched. CDR3 bases: TGTGCCAGCAGACGACTAGCGGGAGACCCCTCCTACAATGAGCAGTTCTTC. Its translation is CASRRLAGDPSYNEQFF. Supplemented by reference TRBV11-1 and TRBJ2-1, the full variable domain reads EAEVAQSPRYKITEKSQAVAFWCDPISGHATLYWYRQILGQGPELLVQFQDESVVDDSQLPKDRFSAERLKGVDSTLKIQPAELGDSAMYLCASRRLAGDPSYNEQFFGPGTRLTVL.

The chain joins TRBV20-1 to TRBJ2-6; weak D call: TRBD1 (5 bases). V lost 3 bases and J 0 bases, leaving 12 bases between the germline ends. Germline values: CDR1 DFQATT, CDR2 SNEGSKA (reference sequence). CDR3 length: 16 residues. The CDR3 reads CSARNRLDSGANVLTF. CDR3 sequence (DNA): TGCAGTGCTAGGAACAGGCTCGACTCTGGGGCCAACGTCCTGACTTTC.

V is TRBV10-3 and J is TRBJ1-3, with D possibly being TRBD1 (5 bases). The CDR3 runs to 13 residues. The germline V gene has CDR1 ENHRY and CDR2 SYGVKD. V gave up 9 bases and J gave up 0 bases, with 9 bases separating them. The CDR3 region has the DNA TGTGCCATACGAGGGGACTCTGGAAACACCATATATTTT. Protein sequence: CAIRGDSGNTIYF.

This clonotype was detected ten times or more. The chain combines TRBV2 with TRBJ2-3, with a weak D call TRBD1 (6 bases). V gave up 6 bases and J gave up 1 base, with 14 bases separating them. This CDR3 contains 15 residues. CDR1 is SNHLY, CDR2 FYNNEI, per germline. The CDR3, as DNA: TGTGCCAGCAGGCTCGGGACATCCGGCACAGATACGCAGTATTTT. Translating it yields CASRLGTSGTDTQYF.

This clonotype was seen repeatedly, ten times or more. The chain links TRBV20-1 to TRBJ2-3; D could derive from TRBD1 or TRBD2 (5 bases each). Trimming shortened V by 6 bases and J by 6 bases, and 22 bases separated the two germline ends. CDR1 and CDR2 from the germline V gene are DFQATT and SNEGSKA (reference sequence). The CDR3 covers 15 residues. The CDR3 is CSAGTGTREPDTQYF. The DNA for the CDR3 is TGCAGTGCCGGGACCGGGACCAGGGAGCCGGATACGCAGTATTTT.

The chain has TRBV20-1 and TRBJ2-6; unclear D gene. With 3 bases removed from V and 0 bases from J, the gap between germline ends came to 9 bases. Germline V gives CDR1 DFQATT, CDR2 SNEGSKA (reference sequence). This CDR3 has 15 amino acids. The CDR3 is CSASVGSSGANVLTF. As DNA, the CDR3 is TGCAGTGCTAGTGTCGGATCCTCTGGGGCCAACGTCCTGACTTTC.

The count of this clonotype is one. The chain carries TRBV5-6 and TRBJ2-5, with D unclear. The CDR3 is 13 residues long. The germline V and J ends were trimmed by 3 bases and 5 bases, with 11 bases remaining between them. Germline-derived CDR1 and CDR2 are SGHDT and YYEEEE. CDR3 residues: CASSSNLAETQYF. CDR3 DNA: TGTGCCAGCAGCTCCAATCTGGCGGAGACCCAGTACTTC.

This chain uses TRBV20-1 with TRBJ2-7; unclear D gene. Germline CDR1 and CDR2: DFQATT and SNEGSKA (reference sequence). There are 13 residues in the CDR3. Trimming cost V 5 bases and J 4 bases, with 15 bases left between them. CDR3 amino acids: CSALPDIGYEQYF. The CDR3 nucleotides are TGCAGTGCTCTCCCGGATATCGGGTACGAGCAGTACTTC.

The chain recombines TRBV5-1 with TRBJ1-2; 12 bases are a match to TRBD1. The junction had 8 bases not matched to a gene; V was cut back by 5 bases and J by 6 bases. CDR1 is SGHRS and CDR2 is YFSETQ in the germline V gene. The CDR3 runs 15 residues. The CDR3, as DNA: TGCGCCAGCAGGAGTCCGGGACAGGGGGCGCATGGCTACACCTTC. Amino acid sequence: CASRSPGQGAHGYTF.

This clonotype came up a few times. The chain employs TRBV20-1 and TRBJ2-7; TRBD1 matches 9 bases. CDR3 length: 14 residues. V was clipped by 5 bases and J by 1 base; unmatched bases: 6. The germline CDR1 and CDR2 sequences are DFQATT and SNEGSKA (reference sequence). The CDR3 DNA sequence: TGCAGTGCTGTCCGGACAGGGGTATCCTACGAGCAGTACTTC. Its protein is CSAVRTGVSYEQYF.